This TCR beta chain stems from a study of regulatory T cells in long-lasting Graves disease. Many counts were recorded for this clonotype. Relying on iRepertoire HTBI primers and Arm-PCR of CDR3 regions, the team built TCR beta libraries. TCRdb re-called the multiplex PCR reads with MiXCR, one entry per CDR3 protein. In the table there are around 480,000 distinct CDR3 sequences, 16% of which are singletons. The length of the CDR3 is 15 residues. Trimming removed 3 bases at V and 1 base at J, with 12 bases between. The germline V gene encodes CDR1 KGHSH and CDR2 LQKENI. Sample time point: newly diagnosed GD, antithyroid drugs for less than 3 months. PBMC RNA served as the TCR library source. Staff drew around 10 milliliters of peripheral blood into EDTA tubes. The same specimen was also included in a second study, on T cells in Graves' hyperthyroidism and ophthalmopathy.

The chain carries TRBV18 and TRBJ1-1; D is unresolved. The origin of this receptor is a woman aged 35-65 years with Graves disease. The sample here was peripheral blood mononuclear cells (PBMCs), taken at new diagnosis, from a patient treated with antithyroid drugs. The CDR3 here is CASSPSSLSNTEAFF. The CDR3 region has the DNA TGTGCCAGCTCACCCTCATCTCTCTCGAACACTGAAGCTTTCTTT.